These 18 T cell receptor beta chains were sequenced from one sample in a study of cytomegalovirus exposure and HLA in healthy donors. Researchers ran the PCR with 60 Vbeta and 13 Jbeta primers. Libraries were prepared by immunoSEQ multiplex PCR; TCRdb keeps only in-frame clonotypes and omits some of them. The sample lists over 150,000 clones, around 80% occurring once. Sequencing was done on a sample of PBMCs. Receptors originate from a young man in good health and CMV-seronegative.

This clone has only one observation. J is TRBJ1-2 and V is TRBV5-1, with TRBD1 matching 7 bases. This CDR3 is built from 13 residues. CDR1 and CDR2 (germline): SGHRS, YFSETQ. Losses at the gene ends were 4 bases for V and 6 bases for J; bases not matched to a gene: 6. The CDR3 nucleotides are TGCGCCAGCAGCCCGGACAGGTCTGATGGCTACACCTTC. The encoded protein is CASSPDRSDGYTF.

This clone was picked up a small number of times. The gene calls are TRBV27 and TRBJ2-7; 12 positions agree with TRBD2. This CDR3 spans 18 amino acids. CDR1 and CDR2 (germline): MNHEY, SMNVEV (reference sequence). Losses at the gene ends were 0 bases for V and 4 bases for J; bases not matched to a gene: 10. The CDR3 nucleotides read TGTGCCAGCAGTTTATCCCCACCGATACTAGCGGGGGGTTACGAGCAGTACTTC. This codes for CASSLSPPILAGGYEQYF.

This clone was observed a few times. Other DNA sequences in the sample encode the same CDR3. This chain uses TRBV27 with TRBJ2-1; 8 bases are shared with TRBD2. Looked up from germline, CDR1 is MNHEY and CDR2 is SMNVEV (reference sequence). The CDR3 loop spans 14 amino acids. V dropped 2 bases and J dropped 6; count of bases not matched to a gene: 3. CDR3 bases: TGTGCCAGCAGTTTAGGACTAGCCGTCAATGAGCAGTTCTTC. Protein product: CASSLGLAVNEQFF.

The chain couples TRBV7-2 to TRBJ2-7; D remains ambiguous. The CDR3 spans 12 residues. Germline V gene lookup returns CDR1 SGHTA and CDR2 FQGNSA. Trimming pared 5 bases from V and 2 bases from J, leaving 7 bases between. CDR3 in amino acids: CASSQIPYEQYF. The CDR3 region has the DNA TGTGCCAGCAGCCAAATCCCCTACGAGCAGTACTTC.

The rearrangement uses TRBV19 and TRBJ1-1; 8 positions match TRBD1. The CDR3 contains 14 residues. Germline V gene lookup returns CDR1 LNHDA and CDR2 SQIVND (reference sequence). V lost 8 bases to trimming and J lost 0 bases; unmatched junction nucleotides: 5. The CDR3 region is CASGSGGLNTEAFF. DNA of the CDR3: TGTGCCAGTGGCTCAGGGGGCCTGAACACTGAAGCTTTCTTT.

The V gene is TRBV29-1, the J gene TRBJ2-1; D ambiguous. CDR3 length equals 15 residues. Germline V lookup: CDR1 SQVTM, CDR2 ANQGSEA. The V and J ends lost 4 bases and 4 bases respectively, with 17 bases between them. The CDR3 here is CSVGPRVSLYNEQFF. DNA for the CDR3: TGCAGCGTTGGCCCCCGGGTTTCTCTTTACAATGAGCAGTTCTTC.

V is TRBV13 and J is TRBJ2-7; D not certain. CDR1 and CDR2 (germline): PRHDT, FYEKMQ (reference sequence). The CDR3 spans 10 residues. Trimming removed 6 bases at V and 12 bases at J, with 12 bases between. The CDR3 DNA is TGTGCCAGCAGTGCGCCCGAGTCGTACTTC. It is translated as CASSAPESYF.

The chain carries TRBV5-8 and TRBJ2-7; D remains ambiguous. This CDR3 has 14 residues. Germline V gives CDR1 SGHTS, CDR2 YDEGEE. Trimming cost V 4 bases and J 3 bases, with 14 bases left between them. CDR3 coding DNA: TGTGCCAGCAGCCCGGATTTAGCCCACTACGAGCAGTACTTC. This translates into CASSPDLAHYEQYF.

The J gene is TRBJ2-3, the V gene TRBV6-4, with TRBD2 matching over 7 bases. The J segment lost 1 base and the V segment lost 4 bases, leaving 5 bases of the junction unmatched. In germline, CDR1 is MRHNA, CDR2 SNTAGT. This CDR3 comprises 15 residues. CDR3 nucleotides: TGTGCCAGCAGTGGGGGAACTAGCGGCACAGATACGCAGTATTTT. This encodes CASSGGTSGTDTQYF.

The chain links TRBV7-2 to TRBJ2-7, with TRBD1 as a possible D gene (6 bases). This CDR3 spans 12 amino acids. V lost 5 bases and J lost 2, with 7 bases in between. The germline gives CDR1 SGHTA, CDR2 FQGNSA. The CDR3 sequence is CASSPGAYEQYF. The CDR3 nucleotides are TGTGCCAGCAGCCCAGGGGCCTACGAGCAGTACTTC.

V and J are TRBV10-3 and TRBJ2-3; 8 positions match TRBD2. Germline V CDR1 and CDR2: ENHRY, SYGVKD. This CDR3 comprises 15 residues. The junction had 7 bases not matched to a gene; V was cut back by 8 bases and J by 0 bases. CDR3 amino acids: CAIGGTGGSTDTQYF. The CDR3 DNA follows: TGTGCCATCGGGGGGACGGGGGGGAGCACAGATACGCAGTATTTT.

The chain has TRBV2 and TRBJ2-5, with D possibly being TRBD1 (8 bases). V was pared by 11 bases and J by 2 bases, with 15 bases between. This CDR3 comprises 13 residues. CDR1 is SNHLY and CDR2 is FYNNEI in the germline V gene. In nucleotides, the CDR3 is TGTGCCTCAGACAGGGGAGGGCAAGAGACCCAGTACTTC. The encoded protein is CASDRGGQETQYF.

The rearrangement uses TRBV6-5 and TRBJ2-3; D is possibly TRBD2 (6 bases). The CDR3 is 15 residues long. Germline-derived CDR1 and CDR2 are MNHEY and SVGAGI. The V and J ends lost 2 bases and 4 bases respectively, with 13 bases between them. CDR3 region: CASSYRGGGPDTQYF. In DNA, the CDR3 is TGTGCCAGCAGTTACAGGGGAGGAGGCCCAGATACGCAGTATTTT.

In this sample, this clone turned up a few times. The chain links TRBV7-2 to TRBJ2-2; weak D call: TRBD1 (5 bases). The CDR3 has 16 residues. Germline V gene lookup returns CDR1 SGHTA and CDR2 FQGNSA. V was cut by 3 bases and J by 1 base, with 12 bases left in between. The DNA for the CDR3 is TGTGCCAGCAGCTTGGCAGGGTCGCTGAACACCGGGGAGCTGTTTTTT. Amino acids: CASSLAGSLNTGELFF.

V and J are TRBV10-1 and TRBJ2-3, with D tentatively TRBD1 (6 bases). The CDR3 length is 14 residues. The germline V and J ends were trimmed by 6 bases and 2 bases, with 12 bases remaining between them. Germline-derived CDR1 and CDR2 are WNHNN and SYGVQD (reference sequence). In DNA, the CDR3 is TGCGCCAGCAGCTCAGGGGTCCTCACAGATACGCAGTATTTT. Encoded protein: CASSSGVLTDTQYF.

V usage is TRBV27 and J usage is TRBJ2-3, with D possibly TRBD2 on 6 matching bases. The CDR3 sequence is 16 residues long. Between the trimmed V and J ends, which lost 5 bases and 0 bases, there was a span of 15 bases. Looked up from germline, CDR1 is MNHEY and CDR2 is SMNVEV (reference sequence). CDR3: CASSASGTSSTDTQYF. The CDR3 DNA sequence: TGTGCCAGCAGTGCCTCCGGGACTTCGAGCACAGATACGCAGTATTTT.

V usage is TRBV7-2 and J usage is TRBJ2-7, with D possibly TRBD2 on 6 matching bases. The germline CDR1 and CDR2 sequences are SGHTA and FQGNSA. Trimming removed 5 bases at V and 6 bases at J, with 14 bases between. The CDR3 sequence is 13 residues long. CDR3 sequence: CASSISGPGEQYF. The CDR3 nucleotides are TGTGCCAGCAGCATCAGCGGGCCGGGCGAGCAGTACTTC. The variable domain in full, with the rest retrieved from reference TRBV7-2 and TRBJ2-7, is GAGVSQSPSNKVTEKGKDVELRCDPISGHTALYWYRQSLGQGLEFLIYFQGNSAPDKSGLPSDRFSAERTGGSVSTLTIQRTQQEDSAVYLCASSISGPGEQYFGPGTRLTVT.

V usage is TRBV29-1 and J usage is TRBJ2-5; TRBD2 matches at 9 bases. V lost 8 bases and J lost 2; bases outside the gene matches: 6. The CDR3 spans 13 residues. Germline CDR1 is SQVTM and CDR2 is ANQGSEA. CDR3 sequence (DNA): TGCAGCACTGCGACTAGCGGACAAGAGACCCAGTACTTC. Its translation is CSTATSGQETQYF.